Listed below are T cell receptor beta chains from one sample, sequenced in a study of cytomegalovirus exposure and HLA in healthy donors. Libraries were prepared by immunoSEQ multiplex PCR; TCRdb keeps only in-frame clonotypes and omits some of them. The table has some 130,000 clones, 65% to 80% seen once. Sequences were obtained from PBMCs. Receptor source: a human donor in good health. The CDR3 runs from the conserved cysteine through the conserved F or W. Fields, in order: V gene, D gene, clone size, J gene, CDR3 length, CDR3 DNA, CDR3 protein. A D gene is named only where the DNA matches it firmly. Clone size appears in some rows only: once, few, many, or a class for an expanded clone.

TRBV27	.	.	TRBJ2-5	14	TGTGCCAGCAGTTTTAAGGGGAATTTTGAGACCCAGTACTTC	CASSFKGNFETQYF
TRBV18	.	.	TRBJ2-7	15	TGTGCCAGCTCACCACCGGTGGACAAGTCCTACGAGCAGTACTTC	CASSPPVDKSYEQYF
TRBV2	.	.	TRBJ1-1	14	TGTGCCAGCACCCGAAGCCGAGACAACGGTGAAGCTTTCTTT	CASTRSRDNGEAFF
TRBV29-1	.	few	TRBJ2-7	17	TGCAGCGTCTGGCCGATCAATACCGGGACTTCATCCTACGAGCAGTACTTC	CSVWPINTGTSSYEQYF
TRBV5-1	.	.	TRBJ2-1	13	TGCGCCAGCAGTATGGAGGGTTTTAATGAGCAGTTCTTC	CASSMEGFNEQFF
TRBV6-5	.	.	TRBJ2-3	13	TGTGCCAGCAGTTACGACCGACTGAATACGCAGTATTTT	CASSYDRLNTQYF
TRBV5-1	TRBD2	.	TRBJ2-5	16	TGCGCCAGCAGCTTGGGTAGCGGGAGGCCTCAAGAGACCCAGTACTTC	CASSLGSGRPQETQYF
TRBV6-1	.	few	TRBJ2-2	15	TGTGCCAGCAGTGGTACCATAGAGATCACCGGGGAGCTGTTTTTT	CASSGTIEITGELFF
TRBV11-3	TRBD1	.	TRBJ2-7	15	TGTGCCAGCAGCTTACGGACAGGGGGGATCTACGAGCAGTACTTC	CASSLRTGGIYEQYF
TRBV10-1	TRBD2	.	TRBJ2-5	19	TGCGCCAGCAGTGTCCCCGGACTAGCGGGCCTAATATGGGCAGAGACCCAGTACTTC	CASSVPGLAGLIWAETQYF
TRBV4-3	TRBD2	.	TRBJ2-1	15	TGCGCCAGCAGCCAAGACCGGACTAGCGGGATGGAGCAGTTCTTC	CASSQDRTSGMEQFF
TRBV2	.	.	TRBJ2-5	14	TGTGCAGTTGGCAGGGAGGTATCGGCAGAGACCCAGTACTTC	CAVGREVSAETQYF
TRBV20-1	.	few	TRBJ2-1	11	TGCAGTGCTAGAAATCGGGGTGAGCAGTTCTTC	CSARNRGEQFF
TRBV7-9	TRBD1	.	TRBJ2-1	16	TGTGCCAGCAGCCGGGGACAGGGGGCCCCCTACAATGAGCAGTTCTTC	CASSRGQGAPYNEQFF
TRBV5-4	TRBD1	few	TRBJ1-1	15	TGTGCCAGCAGCCGGGACAGGGGGCTTCGCACTGAAGCTTTCTTT	CASSRDRGLRTEAFF
TRBV6-5	TRBD2	few	TRBJ2-3	14	TGTGCCAGCAGTCGGCCCGGGACTAGCGTTGAGCAGTATTTT	CASSRPGTSVEQYF
TRBV11-3	.	.	TRBJ2-7	15	TGTGCCAGCAGCTTAGATTCAGGTCTTACTTACGAGCAGTACTTC	CASSLDSGLTYEQYF
TRBV5-1	TRBD1	.	TRBJ2-4	14	TGCGCCAGCAGCTTGGTGACAGGGAATAGCATTCAGTACTTC	CASSLVTGNSIQYF
TRBV15	TRBD1	.	TRBJ2-7	14	TGTGCCACCAGCAGAGGGGACAGTTCCTACGAGCAGTACTTC	CATSRGDSSYEQYF
TRBV18	.	.	TRBJ2-1	14	TGTGCCAGCTCACCTCCAGGATTTGGCAATGAGCAGTTCTTC	CASSPPGFGNEQFF
TRBV11-2	TRBD1	.	TRBJ2-7	18	TGTGCCAGCAGCTTCGGACAGGGGGCATGGCGGGAGGCTCACGAGCAGTACTTC	CASSFGQGAWREAHEQYF
TRBV28	.	.	TRBJ1-1	12	TGTGCCAGCAGTTTACAGAACACTGAAGCTTTCTTT	CASSLQNTEAFF
TRBV28	.	.	TRBJ1-2	14	TGTGCCAGCAGTTTGGGGGCAGGGCGCTATGGCTACACCTTC	CASSLGAGRYGYTF
TRBV19	.	few	TRBJ2-1	15	TGTGCCAGTAGTAGTCGGGGAGATTTCCGCAATGAGCAGTTCTTC	CASSSRGDFRNEQFF
TRBV7-9	TRBD2	.	TRBJ2-1	16	TGTGCCAGCAGCTTAGGTACCGGGACTAGTGTCAATGAGCAGTTCTTC	CASSLGTGTSVNEQFF
TRBV19	TRBD1	.	TRBJ2-7	15	TGTGCCAGTAGTGGCGGACAGGGGGGGCAGTACGAGCAGTACTTC	CASSGGQGGQYEQYF
TRBV29-1	TRBD2	.	TRBJ2-1	12	TGCAGCGTCGAACTAGCGGACAATGAGCAGTTCTTC	CSVELADNEQFF
TRBV19	.	few	TRBJ1-4	15	TGTGCCAGTAGTATTGGAGACAGGCCAAATGAAAAACTGTTTTTT	CASSIGDRPNEKLFF
TRBV6-5	.	once	TRBJ1-1	14	TGTGCCAGCAGCCGGACGGAGGTAGAAACTGAAGCTTTCTTT	CASSRTEVETEAFF
TRBV6-1	TRBD2	.	TRBJ2-1	17	TGTGCCAGCAGTGAATGGTCTAGCGGGAGGAGATACAATGAGCAGTTCTTC	CASSEWSSGRRYNEQFF
TRBV5-4	TRBD2	.	TRBJ2-2	18	TGTGCCAGCAGCCCCACTTATGGACTAGCGGGACTCACCGGGGAGCTGTTTTTT	CASSPTYGLAGLTGELFF
TRBV5-4	TRBD2	.	TRBJ2-3	15	TGTGCCAGCAGCCCATTGCGGGAGAGCACAGATACGCAGTATTTT	CASSPLRESTDTQYF
TRBV28	TRBD2	few	TRBJ2-7	17	TGTGCCAGCAGTTCCCGGATGCTAGCGGCTAGCTCCTACGAGCAGTACTTC	CASSSRMLAASSYEQYF
TRBV5-1	.	once	TRBJ2-7	13	TGCGCCAGCAGCCAGAAGGTTGCAGGCGAGCAGTACTTC	CASSQKVAGEQYF
TRBV7-8	TRBD1	.	TRBJ1-5	17	TGTGCCAGCAGCTTAGGACTGTTGACAGGGAGCAATCAGCCCCAGCATTTT	CASSLGLLTGSNQPQHF
TRBV10-1	.	.	TRBJ2-3	20	TGCGCCAGCATAAAAAAGGGGGCCTTACTAGCGGAGGGGCTCACAGATACGCAGTATTTT	CASIKKGALLAEGLTDTQYF
TRBV5-6	.	.	TRBJ2-6	17	TGTGCCAGCAGCTTGGGCGACAGAATCTCTGGGGCCAACGTCCTGACTTTC	CASSLGDRISGANVLTF
TRBV5-1	.	.	TRBJ2-7	13	TGCGCCAGCAGCCCCCGACAGTACCACGAGCAGTACTTC	CASSPRQYHEQYF
TRBV6-1	TRBD2	.	TRBJ2-3	14	TGTGCCAGCAGCGTGGCGGGAGGGCCAGATACGCAGTATTTT	CASSVAGGPDTQYF
TRBV4-1	.	.	TRBJ2-7	16	TGCGCCAGCAGCCAAGATGGGGGCCTGGGGCCCTACGAGCAGTACTTC	CASSQDGGLGPYEQYF
TRBV19	TRBD1	few	TRBJ1-5	14	TGTGCCGCGAGCATAGACAGGGTGAATCAGCCCCAGCATTTT	CAASIDRVNQPQHF
TRBV2	TRBD2	.	TRBJ2-1	17	TGTGCCAGCAGTGAACGCGCGGGGGGAATATCCTACAATGAGCAGTTCTTC	CASSERAGGISYNEQFF
TRBV6-1	.	.	TRBJ1-5	17	TGTGCCAGCAGTGACAGTATAAGGGGATATAGCAATCAGCCCCAGCATTTT	CASSDSIRGYSNQPQHF
TRBV19	.	.	TRBJ2-2	13	TGTGCCAGTAGTATAGATTTCAACGGGGAGCTGTTTTTT	CASSIDFNGELFF
TRBV5-1	.	.	TRBJ2-7	18	TGCGCCAGCAGCTTGGTCTGGGCTAGCGTAGCTACCACCTACGAGCAGTACTTC	CASSLVWASVATTYEQYF
TRBV5-1	TRBD2	few	TRBJ2-7	18	TGCGCCAGCAGCTTACAGACTCCGGGACTAGCGGGAGCCTACGAGCAGTACTTC	CASSLQTPGLAGAYEQYF
TRBV11-2	.	few	TRBJ2-4	15	TGTGCCAGCAGCTTAGGCGGGGCTGGTGGGGACATTCAGTACTTC	CASSLGGAGGDIQYF
TRBV12-5	.	.	TRBJ1-2	13	TGTGCTAGTGGGTTGGGACGGGGAGGTGGCTACACCTTC	CASGLGRGGGYTF
TRBV9	.	.	TRBJ2-3	15	TGTGCCAGCACCCAGGGGGGACTAGGGTCAGATACGCAGTATTTT	CASTQGGLGSDTQYF
TRBV27	TRBD1	.	TRBJ2-7	13	TGTGCCAGCAGTTCCGACAGGGTCTACGAGCAGTACTTC	CASSSDRVYEQYF
TRBV29-1	TRBD1	.	TRBJ2-1	14	TGCAGCGTTGAGGGGACAGGGACTAACAATGAGCAGTTCTTC	CSVEGTGTNNEQFF
TRBV14	.	.	TRBJ2-7	15	TGTGCCAGCAGCCAAGGACCCGGGAGCTCCTACGAGCAGTACTTC	CASSQGPGSSYEQYF
TRBV2	TRBD2	.	TRBJ2-1	20	TGTGCCAGCAGAAGTGGAGGGAGACTAGCGGGAGCTCCGCCCTACAATGAGCAGTTCTTC	CASRSGGRLAGAPPYNEQFF
TRBV27	.	.	TRBJ2-7	16	TGTGCCAGCAGTTTATCCCGAGACAGGTCATTCTACGAGCAGTACTTC	CASSLSRDRSFYEQYF
TRBV10-3	.	.	TRBJ2-3	15	TGTGCCATCAGTGGAGGGCAGCCCCGCACAGATACGCAGTATTTT	CAISGGQPRTDTQYF
TRBV25-1	TRBD1	few	TRBJ1-5	13	TGTGCCAGCAGCGGACAGGGCAATCAGCCCCAGCATTTT	CASSGQGNQPQHF
TRBV15	.	.	TRBJ2-7	16	TGTGCCACCAGCAGAGTCGGTGTGGCGGGCTCCTACGAGCAGTACTTC	CATSRVGVAGSYEQYF
TRBV7-7	TRBD1	.	TRBJ1-1	16	TGTGCCAGCAGCCGGGAGCCTGGGACAGGAAACACTGAAGCTTTCTTT	CASSREPGTGNTEAFF
TRBV5-6	.	.	TRBJ2-2	17	TGTGCCAGCACCCATTCCCCGGACGGGAGATTCACCGGGGAGCTGTTTTTT	CASTHSPDGRFTGELFF